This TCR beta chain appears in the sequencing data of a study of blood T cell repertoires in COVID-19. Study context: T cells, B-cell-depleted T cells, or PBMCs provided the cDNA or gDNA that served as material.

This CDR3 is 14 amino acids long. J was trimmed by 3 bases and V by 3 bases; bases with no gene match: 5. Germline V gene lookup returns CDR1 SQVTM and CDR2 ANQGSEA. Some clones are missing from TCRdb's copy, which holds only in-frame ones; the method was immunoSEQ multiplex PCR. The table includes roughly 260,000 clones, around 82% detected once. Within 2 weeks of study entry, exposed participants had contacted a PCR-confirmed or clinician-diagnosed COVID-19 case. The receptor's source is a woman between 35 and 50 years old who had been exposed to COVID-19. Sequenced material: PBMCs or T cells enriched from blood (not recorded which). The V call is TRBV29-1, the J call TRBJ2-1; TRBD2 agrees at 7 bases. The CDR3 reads CSVDEGGNYNEQFF. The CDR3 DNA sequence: TGCAGCGTTGATGAGGGAGGGAACTACAATGAGCAGTTCTTC.